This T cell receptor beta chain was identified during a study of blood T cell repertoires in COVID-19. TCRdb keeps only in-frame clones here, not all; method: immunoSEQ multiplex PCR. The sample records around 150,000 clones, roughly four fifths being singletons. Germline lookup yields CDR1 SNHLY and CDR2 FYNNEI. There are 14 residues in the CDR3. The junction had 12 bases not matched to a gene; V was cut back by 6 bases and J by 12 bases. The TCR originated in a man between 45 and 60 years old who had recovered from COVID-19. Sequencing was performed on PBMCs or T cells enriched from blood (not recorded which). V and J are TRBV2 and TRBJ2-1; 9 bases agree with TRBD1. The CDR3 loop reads CASRSGQGKVVQFF. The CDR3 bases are TGTGCCAGCAGGTCGGGACAGGGTAAAGTTGTGCAGTTCTTC.